This T cell receptor (beta chain) was recorded in a study of T cells expressing NK-cell markers. Germline lookup yields CDR1 SQVTM and CDR2 ANQGSEA. The CDR3 totals 13 residues. TCRdb re-called the 5' RACE reads and gives one entry per CDR3 protein, without DNA. The sample's table shows hundreds of thousands of distinct CDR3 sequences. This sequence was found in a man aged 18 to 29 in good health. The specimen sequenced was blood T cells: a sorted CD56 or NKG2C T cell subset, CD4+ or CD8+ T cells, or bulk PBMC T cells (not recorded which). V usage is TRBV29-1 and J usage is TRBJ1-2; TCRdb's assignment of TRBD1 cannot be checked, as there is no DNA. CDR3: CSGGDSLSYGYTF. The complete variable domain, with remaining parts taken from reference TRBV29-1 and TRBJ1-2, reads SAVISQKPSRDICQRGTSLTIQCQVDSQVTMMFWYRQQPGQSLTLIATANQGSEATYESGFVIDKFPISRPNLTFSTLTVSNMSPEDSSIYLCSGGDSLSYGYTFGSGTRLTVV.